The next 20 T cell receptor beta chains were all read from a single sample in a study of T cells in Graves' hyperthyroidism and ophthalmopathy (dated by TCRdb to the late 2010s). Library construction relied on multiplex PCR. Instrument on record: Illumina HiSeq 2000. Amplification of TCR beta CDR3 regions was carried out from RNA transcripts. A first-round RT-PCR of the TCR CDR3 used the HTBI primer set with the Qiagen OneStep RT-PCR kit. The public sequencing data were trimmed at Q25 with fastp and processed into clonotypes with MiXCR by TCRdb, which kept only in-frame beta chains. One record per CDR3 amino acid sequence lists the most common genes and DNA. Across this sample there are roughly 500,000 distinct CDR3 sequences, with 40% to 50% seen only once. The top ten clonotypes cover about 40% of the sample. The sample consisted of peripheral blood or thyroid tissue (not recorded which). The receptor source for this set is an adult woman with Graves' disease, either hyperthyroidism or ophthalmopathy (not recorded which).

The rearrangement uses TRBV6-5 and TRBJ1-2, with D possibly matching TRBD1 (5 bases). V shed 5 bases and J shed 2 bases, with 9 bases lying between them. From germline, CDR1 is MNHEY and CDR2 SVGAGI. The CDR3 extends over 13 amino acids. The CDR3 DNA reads TGTGCCAGCAGTCGAGCAGGGAACTATGGCTACACCTTC. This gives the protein CASSRAGNYGYTF.

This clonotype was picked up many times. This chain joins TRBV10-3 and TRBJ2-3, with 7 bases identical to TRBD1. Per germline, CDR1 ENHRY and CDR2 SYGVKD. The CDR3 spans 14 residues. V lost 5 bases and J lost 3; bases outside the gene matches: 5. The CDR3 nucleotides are TGTGCCATCAGTTTAACAGGGGTTACAGATACGCAGTATTTT. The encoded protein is CAISLTGVTDTQYF.

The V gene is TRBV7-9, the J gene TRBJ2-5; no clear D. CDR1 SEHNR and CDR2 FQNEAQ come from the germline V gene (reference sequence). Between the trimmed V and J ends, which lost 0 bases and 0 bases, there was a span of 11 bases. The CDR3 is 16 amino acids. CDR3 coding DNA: TGTGCCAGCAGCTTAGCTGACGACGGAAACCAAGAGACCCAGTACTTC. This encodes CASSLADDGNQETQYF.

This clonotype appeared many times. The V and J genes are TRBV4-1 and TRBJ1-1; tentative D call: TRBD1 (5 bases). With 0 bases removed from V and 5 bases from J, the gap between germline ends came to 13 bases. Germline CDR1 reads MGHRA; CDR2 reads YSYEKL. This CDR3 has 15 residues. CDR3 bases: TGCGCCAGCAGCCAAGATATTTCTGGGACTACTGAAGCTTTCTTT. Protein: CASSQDISGTTEAFF.

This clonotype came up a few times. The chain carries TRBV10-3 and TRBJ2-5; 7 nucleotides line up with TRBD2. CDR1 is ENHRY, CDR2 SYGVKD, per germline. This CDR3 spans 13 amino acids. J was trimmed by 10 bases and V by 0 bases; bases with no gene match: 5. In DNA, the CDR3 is TGTGCCATCAGTGAGTCGGTTCGCGGGAGCCAGTACTTC. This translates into CAISESVRGSQYF.

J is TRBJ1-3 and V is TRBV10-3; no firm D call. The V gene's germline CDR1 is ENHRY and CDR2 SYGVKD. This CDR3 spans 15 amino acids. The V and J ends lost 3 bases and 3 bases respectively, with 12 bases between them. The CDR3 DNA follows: TGTGCCATCAGTGACCCGGGAGAGATTGGAAACACCATATATTTT. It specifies CAISDPGEIGNTIYF.

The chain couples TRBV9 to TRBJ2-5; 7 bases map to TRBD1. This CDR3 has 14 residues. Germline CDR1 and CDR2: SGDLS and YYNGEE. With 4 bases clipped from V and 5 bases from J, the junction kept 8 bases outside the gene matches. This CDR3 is CASSRATGSETQYF. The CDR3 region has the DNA TGTGCCAGCAGCCGCGCGACAGGGTCGGAGACCCAGTACTTC.

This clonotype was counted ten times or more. The CDR3 DNA reads TGTGCCAGCAGCTTGGACAGGGATGGTGAAAAACTGTTTTTT. Amino acids: CASSLDRDGEKLFF. This chain joins TRBV7-8 and TRBJ1-4; 8 bases map to TRBD1. The CDR3 length is 14 residues. CDR1 SGHVS and CDR2 FQNEAQ come from the germline V gene. The ends lost 3 bases at V and 7 bases at J; junction bases unmatched: 4.

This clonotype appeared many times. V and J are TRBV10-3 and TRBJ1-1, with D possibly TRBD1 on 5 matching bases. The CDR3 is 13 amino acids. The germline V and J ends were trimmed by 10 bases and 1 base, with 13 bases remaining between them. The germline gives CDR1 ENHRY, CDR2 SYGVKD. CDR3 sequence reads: CATHNTGNTEAFF. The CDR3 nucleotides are TGTGCCACGCACAACACAGGGAACACTGAAGCTTTCTTT.

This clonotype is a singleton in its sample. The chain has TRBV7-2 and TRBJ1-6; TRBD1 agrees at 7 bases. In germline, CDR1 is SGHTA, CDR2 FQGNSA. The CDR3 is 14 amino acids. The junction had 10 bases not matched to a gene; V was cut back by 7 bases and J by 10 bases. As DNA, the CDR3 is TGTGCCAGCAACCTAGGGGGCGGTGGGTCACCCCTCCACTTT. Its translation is CASNLGGGGSPLHF.

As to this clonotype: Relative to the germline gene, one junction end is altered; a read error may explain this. CDR3 sequence (DNA): TGCAGCTTTGACGAAGGGAGGGAGACCCAGTACTTC. It codes for CSFDEGRETQYF. J is TRBJ2-5 and V is TRBV29-1; possibly TRBD2 for D (6 bases). CDR1 is SQVTM, CDR2 ANQGSEA, per germline. This CDR3 region has 12 residues.

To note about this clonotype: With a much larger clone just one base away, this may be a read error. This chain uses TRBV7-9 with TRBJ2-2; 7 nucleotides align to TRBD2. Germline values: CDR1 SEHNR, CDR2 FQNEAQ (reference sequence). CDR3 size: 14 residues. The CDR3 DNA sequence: TGTGCCAGCAGCCGAGCGGGATACACCGGGGGGCTGTTTTTT. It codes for CASSRAGYTGGLFF.

The CDR3 spells CATSTQTDYEQYF. The DNA for the CDR3 is TGTGCCACCAGCACCCAGACAGACTACGAGCAGTACTTC. The rearrangement links TRBV15 to TRBJ2-7; TRBD1 might be the D (5 bases). Deletions cut 4 bases from V and 3 bases from J, with 10 bases between. This CDR3 is built from 13 residues. Germline CDR1 is LNHNV and CDR2 is YYDKDF (reference sequence).

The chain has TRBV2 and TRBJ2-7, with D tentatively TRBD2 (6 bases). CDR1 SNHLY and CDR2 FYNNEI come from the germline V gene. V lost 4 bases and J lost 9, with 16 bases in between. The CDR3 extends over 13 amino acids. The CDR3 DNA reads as TGTGCCAGCAGTGTGGGACGGGAGCCTCGGCAGTACTTC. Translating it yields CASSVGREPRQYF. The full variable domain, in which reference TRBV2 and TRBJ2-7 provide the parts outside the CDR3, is EPEVTQTPSHQVTQMGQEVILRCVPISNHLYFYWYRQILGQKVEFLVSFYNNEISEKSEIFDDQFSVERPDGSNFTLKIRSTKLEDSAMYFCASSVGREPRQYFGPGTRLTVT.

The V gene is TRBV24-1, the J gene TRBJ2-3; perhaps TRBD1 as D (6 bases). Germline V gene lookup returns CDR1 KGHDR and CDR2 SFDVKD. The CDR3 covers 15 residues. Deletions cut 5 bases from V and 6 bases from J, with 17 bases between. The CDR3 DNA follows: TGTGCCACCAGTGGCACAGGGAGTCGTTCGGATACGCAGTATTTT. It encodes CATSGTGSRSDTQYF.

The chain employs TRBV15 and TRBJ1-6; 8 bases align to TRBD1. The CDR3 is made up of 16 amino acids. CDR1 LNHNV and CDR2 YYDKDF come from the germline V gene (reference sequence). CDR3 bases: TGTGCTAGGCCCCTGGAGGGACAGGTGATTAATTCACCCCTCCACTTT. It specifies CARPLEGQVINSPLHF.

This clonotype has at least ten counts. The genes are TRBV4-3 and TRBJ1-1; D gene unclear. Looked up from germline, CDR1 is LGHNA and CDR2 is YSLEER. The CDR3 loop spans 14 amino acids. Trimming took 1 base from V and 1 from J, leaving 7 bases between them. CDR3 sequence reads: CASSQGPANTEAFF. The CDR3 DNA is TGCGCCAGCAGCCAAGGGCCGGCGAACACTGAAGCTTTCTTT.

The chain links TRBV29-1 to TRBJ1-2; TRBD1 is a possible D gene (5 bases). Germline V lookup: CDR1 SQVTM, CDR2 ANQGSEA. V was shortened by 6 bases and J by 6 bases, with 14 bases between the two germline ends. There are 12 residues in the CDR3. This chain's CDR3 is CSVSNGDDGYTF. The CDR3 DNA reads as TGCAGCGTCTCTAACGGGGACGATGGCTACACCTTC.

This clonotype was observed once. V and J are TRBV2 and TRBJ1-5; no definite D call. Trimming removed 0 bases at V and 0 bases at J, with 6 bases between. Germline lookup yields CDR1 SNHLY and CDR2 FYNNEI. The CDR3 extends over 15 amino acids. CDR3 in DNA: TGTGCCAGCAGTGAAGCGCAATATAGCAATCAGCCCCAGCATTTT. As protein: CASSEAQYSNQPQHF.

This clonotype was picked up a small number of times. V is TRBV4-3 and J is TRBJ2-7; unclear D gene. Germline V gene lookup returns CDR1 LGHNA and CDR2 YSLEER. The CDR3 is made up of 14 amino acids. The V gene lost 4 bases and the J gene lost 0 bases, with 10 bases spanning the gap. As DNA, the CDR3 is TGCGCCAGCAGCCGACAAGCCAGCTCCTACGAGCAGTACTTC. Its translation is CASSRQASSYEQYF.